This TCR beta chain was identified during a study of PD-L1 blockade in urothelial cancer. Study results and limitations: Sub-median blood TCR clonality before treatment predicted longer survival.

Worth noting for this clone: Its cognate antigen is unknown.

The CDR3 is made up of 16 amino acids. Germline assignment: CDR1 MDHEN and CDR2 SYDVKM. V dropped 6 bases and J dropped 0; count of bases not matched to a gene: 7. Assay: immunoSEQ multiplex PCR; the TCRdb copy retains only in-frame clones and omits some. Among some 52,000 clones listed, 84% were seen once. V and J are TRBV28 and TRBJ2-7, with 11 bases identical to TRBD2. Source: PBMCs, taken around atezolizumab (anti-PD-L1) treatment. The clonotype originates from a man in his forties or fifties with urothelial cancer. This chain's CDR3 is CASSPWTSGHSYEQYF. The DNA of the CDR3 is TGTGCCAGCAGCCCCTGGACTAGCGGGCACTCCTACGAGCAGTACTTC.